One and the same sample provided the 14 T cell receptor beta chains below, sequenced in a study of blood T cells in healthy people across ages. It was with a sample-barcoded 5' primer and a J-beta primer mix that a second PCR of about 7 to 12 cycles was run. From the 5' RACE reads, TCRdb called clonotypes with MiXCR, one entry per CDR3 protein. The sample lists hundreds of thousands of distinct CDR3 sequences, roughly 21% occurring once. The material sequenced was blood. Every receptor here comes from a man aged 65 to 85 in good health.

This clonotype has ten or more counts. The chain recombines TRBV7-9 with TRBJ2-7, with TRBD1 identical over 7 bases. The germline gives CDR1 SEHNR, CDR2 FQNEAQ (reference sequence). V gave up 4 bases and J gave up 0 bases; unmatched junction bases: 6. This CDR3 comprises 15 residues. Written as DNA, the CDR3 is TGTGCCAGCAGCTCACCCAGGGGGAGCTCCTACGAGCAGTACTTC. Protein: CASSSPRGSSYEQYF.

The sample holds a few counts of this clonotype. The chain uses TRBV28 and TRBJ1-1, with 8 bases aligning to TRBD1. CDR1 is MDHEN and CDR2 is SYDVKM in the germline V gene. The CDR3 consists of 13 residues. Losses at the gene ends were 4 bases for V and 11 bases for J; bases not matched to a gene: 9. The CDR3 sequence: CASSSPDRAGAFF. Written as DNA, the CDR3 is TGTGCCAGCAGTTCCCCGGACAGGGCTGGGGCTTTCTTT. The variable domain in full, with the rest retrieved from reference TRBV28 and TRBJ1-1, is DVKVTQSSRYLVKRTGEKVFLECVQDMDHENMFWYRQDPGLGLRLIYFSYDVKMKEKGDIPEGYSVSREKKERFSLILESASTNQTSMYLCASSSPDRAGAFFGQGTRLTVV.

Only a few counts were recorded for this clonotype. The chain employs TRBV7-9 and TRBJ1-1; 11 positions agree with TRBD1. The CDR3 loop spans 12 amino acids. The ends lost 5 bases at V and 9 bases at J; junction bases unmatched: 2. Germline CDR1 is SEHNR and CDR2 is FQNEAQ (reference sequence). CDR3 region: CASSQDRGQAFF. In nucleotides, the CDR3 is TGTGCCAGCAGCCAGGACAGGGGGCAAGCTTTCTTT.

The CDR3 reads CARSFVGEHYEQYF. In DNA, the CDR3 is TGTGCCAGAAGCTTTGTGGGAGAGCACTACGAGCAGTACTTC. V and J are TRBV6-8 and TRBJ2-7; possible D gene TRBD2, 5 bases. This CDR3 has 14 amino acids. CDR1 MNHGY and CDR2 SAAAGT come from the germline V gene. Trimming pared 9 bases from V and 3 bases from J, leaving 18 bases between.

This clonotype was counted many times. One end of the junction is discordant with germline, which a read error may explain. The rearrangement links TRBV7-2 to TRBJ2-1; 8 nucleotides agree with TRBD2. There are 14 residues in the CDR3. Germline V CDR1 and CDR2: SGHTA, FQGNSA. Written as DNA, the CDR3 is TGTGCCAGCAGTTTAGCGGGACGCTACAATGAGCAGTTCTTC. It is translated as CASSLAGRYNEQFF.

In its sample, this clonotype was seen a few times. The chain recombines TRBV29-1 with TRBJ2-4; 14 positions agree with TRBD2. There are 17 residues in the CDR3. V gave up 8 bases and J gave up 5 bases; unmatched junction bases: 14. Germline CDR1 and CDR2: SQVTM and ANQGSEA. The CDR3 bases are TGCAGCATGAAACCGGGACTAGCGGGAGTGAAGGAAAACATTCAGTACTTC. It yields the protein CSMKPGLAGVKENIQYF. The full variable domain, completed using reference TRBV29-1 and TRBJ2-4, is SAVISQKPSRDICQRGTSLTIQCQVDSQVTMMFWYRQQPGQSLTLIATANQGSEATYESGFVIDKFPISRPNLTFSTLTVSNMSPEDSSIYLCSMKPGLAGVKENIQYFGAGTRLSVL.

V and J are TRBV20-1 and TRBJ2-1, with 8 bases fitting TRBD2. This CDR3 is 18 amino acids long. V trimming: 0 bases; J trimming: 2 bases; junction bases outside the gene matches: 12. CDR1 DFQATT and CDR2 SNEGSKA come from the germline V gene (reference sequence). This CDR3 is CSARDNQREYGPYNEQFF. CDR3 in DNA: TGCAGTGCTAGAGATAACCAGCGGGAGTACGGACCCTACAATGAGCAGTTCTTC.

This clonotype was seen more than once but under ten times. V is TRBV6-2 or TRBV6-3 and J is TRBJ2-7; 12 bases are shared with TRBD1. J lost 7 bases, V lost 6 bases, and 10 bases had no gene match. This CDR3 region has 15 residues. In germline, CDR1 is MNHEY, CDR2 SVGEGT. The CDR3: CASSKTGTGGNEQYF. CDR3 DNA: TGTGCCAGCAGCAAGACCGGGACAGGGGGCAATGAGCAGTACTTC.

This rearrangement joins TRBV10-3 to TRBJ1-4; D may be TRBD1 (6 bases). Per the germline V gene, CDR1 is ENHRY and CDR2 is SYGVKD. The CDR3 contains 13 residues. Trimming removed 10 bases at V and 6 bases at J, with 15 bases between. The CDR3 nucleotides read TGTGCCACCCGGGACAACAAGGATGAAAAACTGTTTTTT. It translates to CATRDNKDEKLFF.

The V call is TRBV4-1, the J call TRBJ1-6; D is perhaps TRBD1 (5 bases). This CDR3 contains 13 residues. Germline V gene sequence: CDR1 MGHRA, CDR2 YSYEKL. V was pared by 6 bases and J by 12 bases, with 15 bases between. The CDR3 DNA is TGCGCCAGCAGTCCTCGGGGGGAGAAACCCCTCCACTTT. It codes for CASSPRGEKPLHF.

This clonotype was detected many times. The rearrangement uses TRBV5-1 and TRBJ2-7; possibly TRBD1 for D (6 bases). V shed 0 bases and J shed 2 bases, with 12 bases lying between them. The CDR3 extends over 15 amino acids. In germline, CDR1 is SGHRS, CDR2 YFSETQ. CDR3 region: CASSLEQGLPYEQYF. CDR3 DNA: TGCGCCAGCAGCTTGGAACAGGGTTTGCCCTACGAGCAGTACTTC.

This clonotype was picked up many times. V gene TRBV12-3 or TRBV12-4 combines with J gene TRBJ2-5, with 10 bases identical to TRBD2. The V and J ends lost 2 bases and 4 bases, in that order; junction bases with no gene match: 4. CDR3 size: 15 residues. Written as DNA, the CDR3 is TGTGCCAGCAGTTTACCTAGCGGGAGAGGAGAGACCCAGTACTTC. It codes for CASSLPSGRGETQYF.

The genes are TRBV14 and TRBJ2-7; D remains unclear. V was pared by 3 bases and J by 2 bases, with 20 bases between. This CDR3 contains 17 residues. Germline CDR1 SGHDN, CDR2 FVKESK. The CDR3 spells CASSHSTSLDRTYEQYF. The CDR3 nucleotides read TGTGCCAGCAGCCATTCTACCTCACTGGACCGAACCTACGAGCAGTACTTC.

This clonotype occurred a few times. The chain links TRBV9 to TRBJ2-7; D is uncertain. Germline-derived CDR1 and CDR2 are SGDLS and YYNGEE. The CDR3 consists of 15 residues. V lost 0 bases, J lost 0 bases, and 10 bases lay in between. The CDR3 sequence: CASSVDTESSYEQYF. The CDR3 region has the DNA TGTGCCAGCAGCGTAGATACGGAAAGCTCCTACGAGCAGTACTTC.